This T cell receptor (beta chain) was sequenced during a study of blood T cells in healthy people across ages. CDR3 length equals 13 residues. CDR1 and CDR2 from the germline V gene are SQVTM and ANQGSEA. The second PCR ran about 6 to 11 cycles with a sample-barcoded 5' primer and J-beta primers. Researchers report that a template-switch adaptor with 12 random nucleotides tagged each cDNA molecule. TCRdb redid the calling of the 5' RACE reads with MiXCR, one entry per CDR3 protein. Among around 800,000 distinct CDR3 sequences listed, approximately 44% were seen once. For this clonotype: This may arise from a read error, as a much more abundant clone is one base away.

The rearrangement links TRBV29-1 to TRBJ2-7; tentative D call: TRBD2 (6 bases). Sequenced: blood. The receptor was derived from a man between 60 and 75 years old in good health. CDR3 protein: CSARQRVHYEQSF. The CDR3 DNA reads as TGCAGCGCCCGACAGCGGGTCCACTACGAGCAGTCCTTC.